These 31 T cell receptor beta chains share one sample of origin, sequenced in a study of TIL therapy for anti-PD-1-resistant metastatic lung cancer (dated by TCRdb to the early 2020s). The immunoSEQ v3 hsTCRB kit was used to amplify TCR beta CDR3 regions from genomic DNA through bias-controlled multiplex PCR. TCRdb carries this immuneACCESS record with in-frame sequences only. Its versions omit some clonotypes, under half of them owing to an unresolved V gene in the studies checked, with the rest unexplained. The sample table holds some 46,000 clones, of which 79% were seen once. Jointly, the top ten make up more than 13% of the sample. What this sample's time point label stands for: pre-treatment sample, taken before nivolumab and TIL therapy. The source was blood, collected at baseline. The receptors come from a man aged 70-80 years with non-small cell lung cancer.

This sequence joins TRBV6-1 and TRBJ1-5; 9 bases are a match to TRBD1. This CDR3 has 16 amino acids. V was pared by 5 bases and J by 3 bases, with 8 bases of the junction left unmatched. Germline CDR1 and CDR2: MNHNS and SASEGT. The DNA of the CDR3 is TGTGCCAGCAGTCAAGGGACAGGGTTGAACAATCAGCCCCAGCATTTT. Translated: CASSQGTGLNNQPQHF.

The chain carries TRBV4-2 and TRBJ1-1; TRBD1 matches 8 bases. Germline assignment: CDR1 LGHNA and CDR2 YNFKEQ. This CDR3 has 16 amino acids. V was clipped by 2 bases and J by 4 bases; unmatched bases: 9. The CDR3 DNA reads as TGTGCCAGCAGCCAAACGCCGTCAGGGGGCTTCACTGAAGCTTTCTTT. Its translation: CASSQTPSGGFTEAFF.

The CDR3 protein is CASSATGTNEKLFF. The CDR3 DNA sequence: TGTGCCAGCAGCGCTACAGGGACTAATGAAAAACTGTTTTTT. The rearrangement joins TRBV9 to TRBJ1-4, with a tentative D call TRBD1 (6 bases). Germline values: CDR1 SGDLS, CDR2 YYNGEE. The CDR3 is 14 amino acids. With 3 bases removed from V and 2 bases from J, the gap between germline ends came to 8 bases.

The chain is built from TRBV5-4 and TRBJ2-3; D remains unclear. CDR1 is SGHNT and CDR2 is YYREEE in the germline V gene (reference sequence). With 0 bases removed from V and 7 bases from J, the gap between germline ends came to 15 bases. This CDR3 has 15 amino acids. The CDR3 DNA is TGTGCCAGCAGCTTGGAGGTCTCGGTATCTAATACGCAGTATTTT. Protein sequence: CASSLEVSVSNTQYF.

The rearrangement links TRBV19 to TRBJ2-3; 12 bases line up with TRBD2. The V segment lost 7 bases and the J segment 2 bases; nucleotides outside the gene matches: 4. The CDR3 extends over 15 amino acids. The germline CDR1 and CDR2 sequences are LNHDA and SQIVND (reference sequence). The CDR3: CASIRTSGTTDTQYF. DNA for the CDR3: TGTGCCAGTATCAGGACTAGCGGGACCACAGATACGCAGTATTTT.

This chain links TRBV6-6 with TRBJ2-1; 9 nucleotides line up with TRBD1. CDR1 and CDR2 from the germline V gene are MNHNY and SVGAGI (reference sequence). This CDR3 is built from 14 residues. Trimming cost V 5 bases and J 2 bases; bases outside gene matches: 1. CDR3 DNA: TGTGCCAGCAGTAGACAGGGGGCCTACAATGAGCAGTTCTTC. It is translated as CASSRQGAYNEQFF.

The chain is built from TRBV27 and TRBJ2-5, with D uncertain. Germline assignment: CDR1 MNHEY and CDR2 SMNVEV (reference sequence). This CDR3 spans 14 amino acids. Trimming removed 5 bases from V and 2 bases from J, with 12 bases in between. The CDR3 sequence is CASSRNLEQETQYF. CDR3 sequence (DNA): TGTGCCAGCAGTCGCAACTTGGAGCAAGAGACCCAGTACTTC.

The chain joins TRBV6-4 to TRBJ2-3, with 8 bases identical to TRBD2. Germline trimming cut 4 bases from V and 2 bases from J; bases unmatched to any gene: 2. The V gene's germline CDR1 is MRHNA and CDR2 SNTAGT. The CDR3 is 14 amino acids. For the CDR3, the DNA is TGTGCCAGCAGTGTTAGCGGGACCACAGATACGCAGTATTTT. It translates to CASSVSGTTDTQYF.

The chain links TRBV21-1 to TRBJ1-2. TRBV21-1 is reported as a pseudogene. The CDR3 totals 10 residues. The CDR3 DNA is TGTGCCAGCAGCAAAGGGTTCTACACCTTC. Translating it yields CASSKGFYTF.

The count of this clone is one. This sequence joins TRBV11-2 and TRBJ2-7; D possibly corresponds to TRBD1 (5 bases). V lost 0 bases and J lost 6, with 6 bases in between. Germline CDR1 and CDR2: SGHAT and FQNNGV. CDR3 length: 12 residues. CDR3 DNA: TGTGCCAGCAGCTTAGACAGGGTCGAGCAGTACTTC. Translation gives CASSLDRVEQYF.

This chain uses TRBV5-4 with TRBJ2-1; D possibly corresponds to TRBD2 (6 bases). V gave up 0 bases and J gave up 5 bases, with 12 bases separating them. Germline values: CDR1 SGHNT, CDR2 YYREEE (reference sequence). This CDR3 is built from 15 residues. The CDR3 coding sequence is TGTGCCAGCAGCTTGGCCGAAGGGAGGCACAATGAGCAGTTCTTC. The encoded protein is CASSLAEGRHNEQFF.

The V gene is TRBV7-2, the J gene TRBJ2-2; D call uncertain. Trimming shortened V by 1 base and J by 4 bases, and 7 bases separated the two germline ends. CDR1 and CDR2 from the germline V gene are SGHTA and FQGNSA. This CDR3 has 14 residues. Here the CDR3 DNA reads TGTGCCAGCAGCTTAGTTCGAAGCACCGGGGAGCTGTTTTTT. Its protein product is CASSLVRSTGELFF.

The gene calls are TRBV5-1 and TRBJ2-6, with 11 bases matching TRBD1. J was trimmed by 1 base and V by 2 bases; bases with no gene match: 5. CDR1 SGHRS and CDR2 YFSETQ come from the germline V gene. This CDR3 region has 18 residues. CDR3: CASSFRDRGSSGANVLTF. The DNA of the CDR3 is TGCGCCAGCAGCTTTAGGGACAGGGGGTCTTCTGGGGCCAACGTCCTGACTTTC.

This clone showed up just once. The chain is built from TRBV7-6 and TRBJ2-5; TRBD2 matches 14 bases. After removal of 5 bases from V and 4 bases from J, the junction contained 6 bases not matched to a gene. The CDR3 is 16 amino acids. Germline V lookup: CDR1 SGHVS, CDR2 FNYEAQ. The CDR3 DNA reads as TGTGCCAGCAGCCCTGGGACTAGCGGGAGCGGAGAGACCCAGTACTTC. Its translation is CASSPGTSGSGETQYF. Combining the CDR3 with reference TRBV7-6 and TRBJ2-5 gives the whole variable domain GAGVSQSPRYKVTKRGQDVALRCDPISGHVSLYWYRQALGQGPEFLTYFNYEAQQDKSGLPNDRFSAERPEGSISTLTIQRTEQRDSAMYRCASSPGTSGSGETQYFGPGTRLLVL.

CDR3 residues: CASSPRPGQGSGANVLTF. The DNA for the CDR3 is TGTGCCAGCAGTCCTCGCCCGGGACAGGGCTCTGGGGCCAACGTCCTGACTTTC. The chain uses TRBV28 and TRBJ2-6; 9 positions match TRBD1. Trimming cost V 5 bases and J 0 bases; bases outside gene matches: 8. The CDR3 covers 18 residues. CDR1 is MDHEN, CDR2 SYDVKM, per germline. Combining the CDR3 with reference TRBV28 and TRBJ2-6 gives the whole variable domain DVKVTQSSRYLVKRTGEKVFLECVQDMDHENMFWYRQDPGLGLRLIYFSYDVKMKEKGDIPEGYSVSREKKERFSLILESASTNQTSMYLCASSPRPGQGSGANVLTFGAGSRLTVL.

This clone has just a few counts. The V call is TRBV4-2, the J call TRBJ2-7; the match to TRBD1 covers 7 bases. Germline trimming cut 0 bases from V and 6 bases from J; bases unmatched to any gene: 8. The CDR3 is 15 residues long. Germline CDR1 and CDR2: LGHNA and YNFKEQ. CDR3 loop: CASSQELGRGTEQYF. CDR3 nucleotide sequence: TGTGCCAGCAGCCAAGAATTAGGCAGGGGGACCGAGCAGTACTTC.

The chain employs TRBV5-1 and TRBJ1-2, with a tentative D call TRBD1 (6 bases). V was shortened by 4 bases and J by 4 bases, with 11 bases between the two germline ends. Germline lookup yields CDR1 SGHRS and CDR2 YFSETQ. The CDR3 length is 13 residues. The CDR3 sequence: CASSEDRPYGYTF. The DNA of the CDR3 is TGCGCCAGCAGCGAGGACAGACCCTATGGCTACACCTTC.

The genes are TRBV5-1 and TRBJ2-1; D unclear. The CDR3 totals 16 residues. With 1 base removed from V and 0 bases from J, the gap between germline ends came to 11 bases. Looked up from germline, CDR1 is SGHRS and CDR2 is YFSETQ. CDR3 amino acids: CASSLTWPSSYNEQFF. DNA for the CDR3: TGCGCCAGCAGCTTGACCTGGCCCAGCTCCTACAATGAGCAGTTCTTC.

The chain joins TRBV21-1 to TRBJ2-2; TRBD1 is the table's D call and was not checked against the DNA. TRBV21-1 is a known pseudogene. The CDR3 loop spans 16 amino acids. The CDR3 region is CASSKVQGSRPGELFF. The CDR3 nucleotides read TGTGCCAGCAGCAAAGTACAGGGTAGTAGACCCGGGGAGCTGTTTTTT.

The CDR3 is CASRGQELNEKLFF. The CDR3 nucleotides read TGTGCCAGCAGGGGACAAGAGCTTAATGAAAAACTGTTTTTT. The rearrangement links TRBV28 to TRBJ1-4, with a tentative D call TRBD1 (6 bases). CDR1 and CDR2 (germline): MDHEN, SYDVKM. The V and J ends lost 6 bases and 4 bases respectively, with 12 bases between them. The CDR3 consists of 14 residues.

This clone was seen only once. The CDR3, as DNA: TGTGCCAGCAGTCGTAGCGGGGCAAGCTCCTACAATGAGCAGTTCTTC. The encoded protein is CASSRSGASSYNEQFF. The V and J genes are TRBV9 and TRBJ2-1; 8 bases are shared with TRBD2. The CDR3 sequence is 16 residues long. V was clipped by 5 bases and J by 0 bases; unmatched bases: 7. Germline assignment: CDR1 SGDLS and CDR2 YYNGEE.

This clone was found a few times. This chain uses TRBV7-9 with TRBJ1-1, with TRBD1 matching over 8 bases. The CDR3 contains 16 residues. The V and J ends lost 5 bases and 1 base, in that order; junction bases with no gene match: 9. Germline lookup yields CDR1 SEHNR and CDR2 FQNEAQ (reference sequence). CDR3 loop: CASSRRAGGRNTEAFF. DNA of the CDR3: TGTGCCAGCAGCCGAAGAGCAGGGGGCAGGAACACTGAAGCTTTCTTT.

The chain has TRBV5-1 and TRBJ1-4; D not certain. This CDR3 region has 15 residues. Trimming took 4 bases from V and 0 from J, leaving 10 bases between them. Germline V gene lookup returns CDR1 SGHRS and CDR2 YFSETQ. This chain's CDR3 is CASSPGLPTNEKLFF. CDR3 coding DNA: TGCGCCAGCAGCCCCGGGCTCCCAACTAATGAAAAACTGTTTTTT.

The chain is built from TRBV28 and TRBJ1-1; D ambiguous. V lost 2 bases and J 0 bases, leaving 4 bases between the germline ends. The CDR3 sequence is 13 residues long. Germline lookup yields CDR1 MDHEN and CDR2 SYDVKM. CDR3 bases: TGTGCCAGCAGTTTAATTCTGAACACTGAAGCTTTCTTT. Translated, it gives CASSLILNTEAFF.

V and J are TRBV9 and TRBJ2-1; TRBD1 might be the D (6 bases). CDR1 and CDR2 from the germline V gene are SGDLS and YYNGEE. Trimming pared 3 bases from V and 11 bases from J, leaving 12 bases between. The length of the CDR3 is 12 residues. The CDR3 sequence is CASSAQGNQQFF. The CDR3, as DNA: TGTGCCAGCAGCGCGCAGGGGAATCAGCAGTTCTTC.

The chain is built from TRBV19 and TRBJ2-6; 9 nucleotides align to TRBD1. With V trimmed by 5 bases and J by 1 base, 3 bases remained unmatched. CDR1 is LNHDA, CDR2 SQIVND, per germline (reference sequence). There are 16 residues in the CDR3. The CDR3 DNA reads TGTGCCAGTAGTTTGGGACAGGGTTCTGGGGCCAACGTCCTGACTTTC. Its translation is CASSLGQGSGANVLTF.

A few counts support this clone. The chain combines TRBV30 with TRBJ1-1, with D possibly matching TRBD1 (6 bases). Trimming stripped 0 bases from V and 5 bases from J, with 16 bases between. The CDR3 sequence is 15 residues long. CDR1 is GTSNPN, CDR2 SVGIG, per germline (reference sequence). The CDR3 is CAWSVPDRGRTEAFF. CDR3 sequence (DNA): TGTGCCTGGAGTGTACCAGATAGGGGGAGAACTGAAGCTTTCTTT.

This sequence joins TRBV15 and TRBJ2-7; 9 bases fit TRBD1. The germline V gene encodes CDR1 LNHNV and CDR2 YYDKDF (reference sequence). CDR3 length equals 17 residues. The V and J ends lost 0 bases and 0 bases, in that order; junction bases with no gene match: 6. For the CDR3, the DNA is TGTGCCACCAGCAGAGATTTCGGGACAGGGCCCTCCTACGAGCAGTACTTC. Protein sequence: CATSRDFGTGPSYEQYF.

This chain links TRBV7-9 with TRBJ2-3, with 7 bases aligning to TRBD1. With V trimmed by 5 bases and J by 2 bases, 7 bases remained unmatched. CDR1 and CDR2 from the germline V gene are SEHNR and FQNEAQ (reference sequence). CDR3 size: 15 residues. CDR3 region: CASSKGDRVTDTQYF. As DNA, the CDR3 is TGTGCCAGCAGCAAAGGAGACAGGGTCACAGATACGCAGTATTTT.

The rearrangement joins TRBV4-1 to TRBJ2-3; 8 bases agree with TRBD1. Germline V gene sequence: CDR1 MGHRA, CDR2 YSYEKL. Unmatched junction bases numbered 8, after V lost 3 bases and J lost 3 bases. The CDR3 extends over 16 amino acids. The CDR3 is CASSQNGQGLTDTQYF. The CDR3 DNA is TGCGCCAGCAGCCAGAATGGACAGGGCCTAACAGATACGCAGTATTTT.

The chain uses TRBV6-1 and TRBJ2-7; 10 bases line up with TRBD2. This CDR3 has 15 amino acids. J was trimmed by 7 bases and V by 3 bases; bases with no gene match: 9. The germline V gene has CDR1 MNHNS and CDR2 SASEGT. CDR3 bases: TGTGCCAGCAGTGAGATCCTAGCGGGAGTGGATGAGCAGTACTTC. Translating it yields CASSEILAGVDEQYF.